Detailed here is one T cell receptor beta chain. What it binds is not known. In TCRdb, the RACE reads were re-called with MiXCR into one record per CDR3 protein. The profile shows about 160,000 distinct CDR3 sequences, 25% to 30% of them singletons. The data are from a study of human T cells and chemical hapten exposure. Study overall: Epicutaneous patch tests delivered 0.01% DPC to the upper back, with evaluation at 6 days. Findings and caveats of the study: No shift was seen in TCRs above 1 in 1000 frequency with DPC sensitization.

The CDR3 is 13 residues long. Germline-derived CDR1 and CDR2 are MDHEN and SYDVKM. Trimming stripped 5 bases from V and 2 bases from J, with 9 bases between. Time point of the sample: patch test 3, about 24 weeks after DPC sensitization. Documented treatment: therapeutic diphenylcyclopropenone sensitization with weekly scalp DPC. This TCR came from a woman between 18 and 30 years old with alopecia areata. Some clones in this sample may be carry-over from other donors' samples. The specimen comprised whole blood, sampled in connection with sensitization to the hapten diphenylcyclopropenone (DPC). The genes are TRBV28 and TRBJ1-2; D not certain. This chain's CDR3 is CASSPNTNYGYTF. The CDR3 DNA follows: TGTGCCAGCAGTCCTAACACGAACTATGGCTACACCTTC.